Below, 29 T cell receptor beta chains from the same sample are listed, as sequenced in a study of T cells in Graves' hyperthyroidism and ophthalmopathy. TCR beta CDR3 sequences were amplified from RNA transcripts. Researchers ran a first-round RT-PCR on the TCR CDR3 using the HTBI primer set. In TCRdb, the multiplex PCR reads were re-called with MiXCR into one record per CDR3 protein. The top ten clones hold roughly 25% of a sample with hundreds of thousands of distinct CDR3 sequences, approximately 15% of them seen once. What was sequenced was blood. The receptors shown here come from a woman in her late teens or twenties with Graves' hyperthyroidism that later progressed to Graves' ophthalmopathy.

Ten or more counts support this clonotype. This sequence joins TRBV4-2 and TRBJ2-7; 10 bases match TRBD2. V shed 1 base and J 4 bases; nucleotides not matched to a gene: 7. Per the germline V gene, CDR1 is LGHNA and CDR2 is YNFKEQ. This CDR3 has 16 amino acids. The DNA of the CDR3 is TGTGCCAGCAGCCAAGGTCAGACTAGCGGGTCGTACGAGCAGTACTTC. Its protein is CASSQGQTSGSYEQYF.

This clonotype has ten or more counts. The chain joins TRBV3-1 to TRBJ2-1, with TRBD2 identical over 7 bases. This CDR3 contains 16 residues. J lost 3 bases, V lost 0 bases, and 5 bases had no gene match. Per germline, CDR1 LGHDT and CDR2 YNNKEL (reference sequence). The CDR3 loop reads CASSQEGGYSYNEQFF. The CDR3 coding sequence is TGTGCCAGCAGCCAAGAGGGAGGGTACAGCTACAATGAGCAGTTCTTC.

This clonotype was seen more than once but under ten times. The CDR3 DNA reads TGTGCCTGGAGTGCGGGGCAGTCCTCTGGAAACACCATATATTTT. It specifies CAWSAGQSSGNTIYF. The V gene is TRBV30, the J gene TRBJ1-3; TRBD1 is a possible D gene (5 bases). The CDR3 length is 15 residues. Germline CDR1 and CDR2: GTSNPN and SVGIG (reference sequence). V shed 1 base and J shed 0 bases, with 10 bases lying between them.

The CDR3 DNA is TGTGCCAGCAGCTTGCCGGCTATCAGGACCGGGGAGCTGTTTTTT. Amino acids: CASSLPAIRTGELFF. V gene TRBV5-8 combines with J gene TRBJ2-2; D is undetermined. V shed 1 base and J shed 5 bases, with 12 bases lying between them. CDR3 length: 15 residues. Germline CDR1 and CDR2: SGHTS and YDEGEE.

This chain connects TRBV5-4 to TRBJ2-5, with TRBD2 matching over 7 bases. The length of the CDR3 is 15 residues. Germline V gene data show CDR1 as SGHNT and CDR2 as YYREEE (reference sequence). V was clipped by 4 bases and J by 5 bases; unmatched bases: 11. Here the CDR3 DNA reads TGTGCCAGCAGCCCCCGAACAGCGGGATGGGAGACCCAGTACTTC. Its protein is CASSPRTAGWETQYF.

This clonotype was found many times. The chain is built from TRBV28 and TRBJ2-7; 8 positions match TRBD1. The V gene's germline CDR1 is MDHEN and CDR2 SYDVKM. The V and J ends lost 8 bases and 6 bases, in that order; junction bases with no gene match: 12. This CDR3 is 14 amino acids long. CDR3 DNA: TGTGCCAGCTGTGACGGACAGGGAATCGGCGAGCAGTACTTC. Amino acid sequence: CASCDGQGIGEQYF.

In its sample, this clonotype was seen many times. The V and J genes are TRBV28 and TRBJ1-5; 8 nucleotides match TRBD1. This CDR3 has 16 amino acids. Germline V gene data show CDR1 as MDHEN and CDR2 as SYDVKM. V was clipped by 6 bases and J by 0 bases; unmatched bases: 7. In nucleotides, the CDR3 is TGTGCCAGCAGACCTTGGACAGGGTCTAGCAATCAGCCCCAGCATTTT. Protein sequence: CASRPWTGSSNQPQHF.

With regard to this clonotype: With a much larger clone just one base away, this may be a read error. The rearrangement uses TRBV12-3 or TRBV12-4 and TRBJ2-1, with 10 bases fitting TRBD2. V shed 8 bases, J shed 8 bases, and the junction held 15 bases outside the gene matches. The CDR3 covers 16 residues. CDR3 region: CASGEGRSGGGHEQFF. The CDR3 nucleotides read TGTGCCAGCGGGGAGGGTAGAAGCGGGGGGGGGCATGAGCAGTTCTTC.

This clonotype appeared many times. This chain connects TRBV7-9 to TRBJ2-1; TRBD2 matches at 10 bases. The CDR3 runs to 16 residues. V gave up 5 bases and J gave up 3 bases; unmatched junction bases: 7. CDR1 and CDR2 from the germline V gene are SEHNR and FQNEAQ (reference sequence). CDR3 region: CASSPLAGGFYNEQFF. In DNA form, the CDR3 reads TGTGCCAGCAGCCCATTAGCGGGAGGCTTCTACAATGAGCAGTTCTTC.

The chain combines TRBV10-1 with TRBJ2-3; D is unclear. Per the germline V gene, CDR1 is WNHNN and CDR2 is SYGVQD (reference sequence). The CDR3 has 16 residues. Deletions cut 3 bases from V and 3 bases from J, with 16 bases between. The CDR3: CASSDSSTMGTDTQYF. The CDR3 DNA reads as TGCGCCAGCAGTGATTCGTCCACCATGGGAACAGATACGCAGTATTTT.

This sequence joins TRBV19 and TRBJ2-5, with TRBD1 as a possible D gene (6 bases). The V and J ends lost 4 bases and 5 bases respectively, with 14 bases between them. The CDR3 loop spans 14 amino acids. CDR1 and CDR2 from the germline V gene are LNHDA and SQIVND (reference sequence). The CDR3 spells CASSTDRTWETQYF. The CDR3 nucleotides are TGTGCCAGTAGTACCGACAGGACGTGGGAGACCCAGTACTTC.

The chain's CDR3 is CASIPGHHSYNEQFF. CDR3 bases: TGTGCCAGCATTCCGGGACACCACTCCTACAATGAGCAGTTCTTC. This chain links TRBV6-1 with TRBJ2-1, with D possibly matching TRBD1 (6 bases). The CDR3 loop spans 15 amino acids. Trimming removed 7 bases from V and 0 bases from J, with 13 bases in between. Germline loops: CDR1 MNHNS, CDR2 SASEGT.

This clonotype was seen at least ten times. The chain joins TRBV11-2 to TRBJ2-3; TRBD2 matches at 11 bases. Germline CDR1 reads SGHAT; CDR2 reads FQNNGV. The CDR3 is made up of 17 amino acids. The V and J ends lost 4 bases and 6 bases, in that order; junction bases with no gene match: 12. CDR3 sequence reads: CASSYSRLAGTRDTQYF. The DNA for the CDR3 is TGTGCCAGCAGCTACTCTCGACTAGCGGGAACCCGTGATACGCAGTATTTT.

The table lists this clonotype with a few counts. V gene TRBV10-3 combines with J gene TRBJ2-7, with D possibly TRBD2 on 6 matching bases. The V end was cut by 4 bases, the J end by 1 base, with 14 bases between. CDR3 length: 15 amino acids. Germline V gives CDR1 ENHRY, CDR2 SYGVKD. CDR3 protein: CAISGRGRESYEQYF. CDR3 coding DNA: TGTGCCATCAGTGGTCGTGGGCGGGAATCCTACGAGCAGTACTTC.

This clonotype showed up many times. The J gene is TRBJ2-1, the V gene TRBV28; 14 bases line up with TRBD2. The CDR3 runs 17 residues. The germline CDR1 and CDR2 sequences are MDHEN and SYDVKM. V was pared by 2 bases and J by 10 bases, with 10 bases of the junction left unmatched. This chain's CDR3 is CASSLRGLAGVSVEQFF. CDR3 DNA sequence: TGTGCCAGCAGTTTAAGGGGACTAGCGGGAGTTTCAGTCGAGCAGTTCTTC.

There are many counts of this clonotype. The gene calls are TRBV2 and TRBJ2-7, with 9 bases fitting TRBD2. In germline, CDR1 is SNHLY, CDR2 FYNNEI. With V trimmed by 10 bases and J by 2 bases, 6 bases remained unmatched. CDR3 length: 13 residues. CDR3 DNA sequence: TGTGCCACAAGTCCTAGCGGGGCCTACGAGCAGTACTTC. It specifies CATSPSGAYEQYF.

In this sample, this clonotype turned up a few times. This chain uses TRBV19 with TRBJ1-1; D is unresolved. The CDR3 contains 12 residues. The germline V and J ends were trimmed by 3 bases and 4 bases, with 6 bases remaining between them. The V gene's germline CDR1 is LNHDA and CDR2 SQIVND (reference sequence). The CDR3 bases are TGTGCCAGTAGTATCGGGCCCACTGAAGCTTTCTTT. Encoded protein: CASSIGPTEAFF. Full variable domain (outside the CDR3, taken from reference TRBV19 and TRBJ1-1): DGGITQSPKYLFRKEGQNVTLSCEQNLNHDAMYWYRQDPGQGLRLIYYSQIVNDFQKGDIAEGYSVSREKKESFPLTVTSAQKNPTAFYLCASSIGPTEAFFGQGTRLTVV.

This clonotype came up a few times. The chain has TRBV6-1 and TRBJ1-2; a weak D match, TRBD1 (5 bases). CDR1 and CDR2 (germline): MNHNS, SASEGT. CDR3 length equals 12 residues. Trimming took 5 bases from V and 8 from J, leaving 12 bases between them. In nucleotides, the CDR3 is TGTGCCAGCAGTTTGGGACTGGGAGGCTACACCTTC. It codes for CASSLGLGGYTF.

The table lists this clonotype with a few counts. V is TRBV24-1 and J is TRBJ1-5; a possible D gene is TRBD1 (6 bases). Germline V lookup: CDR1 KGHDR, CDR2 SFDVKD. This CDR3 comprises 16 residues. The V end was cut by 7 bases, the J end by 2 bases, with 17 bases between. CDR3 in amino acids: CATSPQGGGGNQPQHF. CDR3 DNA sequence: TGTGCCACCAGCCCTCAAGGGGGGGGAGGCAATCAGCCCCAGCATTTT.

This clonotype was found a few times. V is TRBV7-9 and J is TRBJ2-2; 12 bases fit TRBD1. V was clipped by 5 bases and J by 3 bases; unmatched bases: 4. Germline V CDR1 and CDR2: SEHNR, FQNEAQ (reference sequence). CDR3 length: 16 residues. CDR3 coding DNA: TGTGCCAGCAGCGGCCGGGACAGGGGGCACACCGGGGAGCTGTTTTTT. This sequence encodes CASSGRDRGHTGELFF.

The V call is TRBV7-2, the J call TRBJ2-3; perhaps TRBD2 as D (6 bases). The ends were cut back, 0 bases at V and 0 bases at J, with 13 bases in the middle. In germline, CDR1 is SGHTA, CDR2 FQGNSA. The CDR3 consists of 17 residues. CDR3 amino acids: CASSLANAGPSTDTQYF. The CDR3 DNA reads TGTGCCAGCAGCTTAGCAAACGCGGGACCCAGCACAGATACGCAGTATTTT.

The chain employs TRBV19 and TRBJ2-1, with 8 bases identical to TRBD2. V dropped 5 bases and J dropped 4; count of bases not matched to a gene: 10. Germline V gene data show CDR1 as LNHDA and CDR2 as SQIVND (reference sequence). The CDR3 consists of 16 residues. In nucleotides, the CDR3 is TGTGCCAGTAGTCTCGATAGCGGGAATATTTACAATGAGCAGTTCTTC. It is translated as CASSLDSGNIYNEQFF.

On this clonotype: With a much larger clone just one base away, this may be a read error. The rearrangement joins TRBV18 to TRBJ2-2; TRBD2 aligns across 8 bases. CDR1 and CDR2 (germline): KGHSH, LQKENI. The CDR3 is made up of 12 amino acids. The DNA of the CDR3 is TGTGCCAGCTCACCGCCCGCGGGGGGGCTGTTTTTT. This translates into CASSPPAGGLFF.

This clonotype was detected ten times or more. The CDR3 DNA reads as TGTGCCAGCAGTGACCGCATGGGGATCCTCGAGCAGTACTTC. This sequence encodes CASSDRMGILEQYF. The V call is TRBV6-1, the J call TRBJ2-7; D call uncertain. This CDR3 is built from 14 residues. Germline-derived CDR1 and CDR2 are MNHNS and SASEGT. Deletions cut 3 bases from V and 6 bases from J, with 15 bases between.

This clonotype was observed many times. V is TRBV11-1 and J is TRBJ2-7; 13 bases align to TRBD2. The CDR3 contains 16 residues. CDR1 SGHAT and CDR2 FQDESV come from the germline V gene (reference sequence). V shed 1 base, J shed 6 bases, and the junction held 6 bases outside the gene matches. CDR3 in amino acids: CASSLGRTSGSSEQYF. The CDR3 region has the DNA TGTGCCAGCAGCTTAGGAAGGACTAGCGGGAGCAGCGAGCAGTACTTC.

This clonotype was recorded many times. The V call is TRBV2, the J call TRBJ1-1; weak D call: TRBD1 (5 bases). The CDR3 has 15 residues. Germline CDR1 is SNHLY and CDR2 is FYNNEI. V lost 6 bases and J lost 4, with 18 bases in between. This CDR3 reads CASRVTGTPGTEAFF. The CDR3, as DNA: TGTGCCAGCAGGGTTACCGGGACGCCGGGCACTGAAGCTTTCTTT.

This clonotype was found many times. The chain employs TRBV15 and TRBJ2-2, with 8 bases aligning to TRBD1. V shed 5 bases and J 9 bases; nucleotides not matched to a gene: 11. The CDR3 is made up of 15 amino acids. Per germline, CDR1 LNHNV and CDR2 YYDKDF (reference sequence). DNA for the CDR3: TGTGCCACCAGCGTTCGACAGGGGAATGAACGGGAGCTGTTTTTT. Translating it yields CATSVRQGNERELFF.

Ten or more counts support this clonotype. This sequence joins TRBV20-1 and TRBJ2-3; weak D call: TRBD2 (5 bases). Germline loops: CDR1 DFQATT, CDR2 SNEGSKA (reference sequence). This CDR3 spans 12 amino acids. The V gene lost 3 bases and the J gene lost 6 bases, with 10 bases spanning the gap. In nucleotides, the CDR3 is TGCAGTGCTAGTGATAGCGCCGATACGCAGTATTTT. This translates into CSASDSADTQYF.

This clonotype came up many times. The CDR3 here is CASSVAGHQVAGELFF. CDR3 nucleotides: TGTGCCAGCAGCGTAGCTGGTCATCAAGTGGCCGGGGAGCTGTTTTTT. The chain carries TRBV9 and TRBJ2-2; no definite D call. Germline V gene data show CDR1 as SGDLS and CDR2 as YYNGEE. V was shortened by 0 bases and J by 6 bases, with 15 bases between the two germline ends. This CDR3 is 16 amino acids long.